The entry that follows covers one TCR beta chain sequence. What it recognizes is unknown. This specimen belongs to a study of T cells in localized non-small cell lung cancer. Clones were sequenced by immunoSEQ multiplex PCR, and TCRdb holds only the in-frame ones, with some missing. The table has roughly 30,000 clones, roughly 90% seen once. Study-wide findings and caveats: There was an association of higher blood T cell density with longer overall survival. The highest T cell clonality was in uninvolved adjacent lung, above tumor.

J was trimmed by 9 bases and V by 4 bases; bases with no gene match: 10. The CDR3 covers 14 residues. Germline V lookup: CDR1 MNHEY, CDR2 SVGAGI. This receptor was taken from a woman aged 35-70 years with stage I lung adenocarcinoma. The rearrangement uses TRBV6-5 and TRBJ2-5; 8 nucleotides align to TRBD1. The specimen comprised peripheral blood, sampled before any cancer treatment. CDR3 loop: CASSLQGGFVAQYF. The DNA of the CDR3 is TGTGCCAGCAGTTTACAGGGGGGTTTCGTGGCCCAGTACTTC.